This T cell receptor (beta chain) was retrieved from a study of graft-versus-host responses after intestinal transplantation. About the study: Recipients uniformly received anti-thymocyte globulin induction, followed by tacrolimus and steroids for 2 to 4 years.

Study observations and caveats: GvH clones were found in recipient marrow; some appeared first in ileum or blood.

The protocol was immunoSEQ multiplex PCR, while the TCRdb copy is restricted to in-frame clones and leaves out a portion. Of some 100,000 clones listed, 75% to 95% are singletons. Germline CDR1 is SGHAT and CDR2 is FQNNGV. The V and J ends lost 0 bases and 10 bases respectively, with 13 bases between them. The CDR3 is made up of 15 amino acids. Turning to this clone: Its antigen is unidentified.

The sequenced sample was unstimulated CD8+ T cells sorted from spleen or lymph node cells, obtained before intestinal transplant. The chain recombines TRBV11-2 with TRBJ1-6; tentative D call: TRBD1 (5 bases). This clonotype originated in a human donor who received an intestinal transplant. The CDR3 here is CASSLDPGVRSPLHF. DNA for the CDR3: TGTGCCAGCAGCTTAGATCCGGGGGTACGGTCACCCCTCCACTTT.